One sample yielded the 10 T cell receptor beta chains listed below, sequenced in a study of T cells expressing NK-cell markers. TCRdb re-called the 5' RACE reads and shows each CDR3 protein once, DNA omitted. The specimen's table records approximately 380,000 distinct CDR3 sequences. Sequencing was carried out using blood T cells: a sorted CD56 or NKG2C T cell subset, CD4+ or CD8+ T cells, or bulk PBMC T cells (not recorded which). Receptors originate from a man between 18 and 69 years old in good health.

The V and J genes are TRBV12-3 or TRBV12-4 and TRBJ1-3. The CDR3 totals 16 residues. CDR3 sequence reads: CASSLAGEEAGNTIYF.

The chain is built from TRBV6-1 and TRBJ2-1; TCRdb proposes TRBD1, but this gene call is untestable without DNA. The CDR3 contains 17 residues. Germline CDR1 reads MNHNS; CDR2 reads SASEGT. CDR3 loop: CASKTAGNGRKNDEQFF.

J is TRBJ2-6 and V is TRBV20-1; the D call of TRBD1 rests on TCRdb alone, since no DNA is present to check it. Germline assignment: CDR1 DFQATT and CDR2 SNEGSKA (reference sequence). The CDR3 is 15 amino acids. The CDR3 reads CSARQGISGANVLTF.

V gene TRBV7-9 combines with J gene TRBJ2-7. The length of the CDR3 is 14 residues. Germline CDR1 and CDR2: SEHNR and FQNEAQ (reference sequence). Here the CDR3 reads CASRHSQSSYEQYF.

V usage is TRBV28 and J usage is TRBJ2-7; TCRdb's assignment of TRBD1 cannot be checked, as there is no DNA. The CDR3 length is 15 residues. In germline, CDR1 is MDHEN, CDR2 SYDVKM. CDR3 loop: CASSSQGVLSYEQYF.

The genes are TRBV20-1 and TRBJ2-5; the TCRdb D gene call, TRBD2, has no DNA to confirm it. The CDR3 totals 12 residues. CDR1 is DFQATT and CDR2 is SNEGSKA in the germline V gene (reference sequence). CDR3: CSPTTSSGPQYF.

This chain uses TRBV5-1 with TRBJ2-4; the D gene TCRdb calls, TRBD1, cannot be checked with no DNA. Germline V gene data show CDR1 as SGHRS and CDR2 as YFSETQ. The CDR3 is 16 residues long. CDR3: CASSRETGLAKNIQYF.

The chain recombines TRBV5-6 with TRBJ1-4; TCRdb lists TRBD1, though no DNA is available to test this call. Looked up from germline, CDR1 is SGHDT and CDR2 is YYEEEE. This CDR3 spans 14 amino acids. The CDR3 region is CASSLLTGGEKLFF.

V gene TRBV5-5 combines with J gene TRBJ2-3; checking the TCRdb D call of TRBD1 is not possible without DNA. Germline-derived CDR1 and CDR2 are SGHKS and YYEKEE (reference sequence). The CDR3 is made up of 16 amino acids. The CDR3 reads CASSAGTGLDTDTQYF.

The chain employs TRBV18 and TRBJ2-1; the D call of TRBD2 rests on TCRdb alone, since no DNA is present to check it. The germline gives CDR1 KGHSH, CDR2 LQKENI. This CDR3 spans 15 amino acids. CDR3 sequence reads: CASSLTSGVGNEQFF.